Each of the 2 T cell receptor beta chains below was sequenced from the same sample in a study of T and B cells in COVID-19 patients. TRB rearrangements were amplified by multiplex PCR with BIOMED2 TRB-A/B primers. TCRdb used MiXCR to reprocess the multiplex PCR reads, holding one entry per CDR3 protein. The sample consists of 24,000 or so distinct CDR3 sequences, 30% to 35% of them appearing once. From blood, 250-500 ng of genomic DNA served as TRB template. Sequencing was carried out using blood. Every receptor here comes from a human donor who had recovered from COVID-19.

The chain couples TRBV18 to TRBJ2-2; the match to TRBD2 covers 11 bases. The germline V gene encodes CDR1 KGHSH and CDR2 LQKENI. This CDR3 comprises 15 residues. V trimming: 5 bases; J trimming: 5 bases; junction bases outside the gene matches: 4. This CDR3 reads CASSGLAGQTGELFF. For the CDR3, the DNA is TGTGCCAGCTCAGGACTAGCGGGTCAGACCGGGGAGCTGTTTTTT.

The gene calls are TRBV5-6 and TRBJ1-2, with 9 bases aligning to TRBD1. V trimming: 4 bases; J trimming: 2 bases; junction bases outside the gene matches: 3. Germline V CDR1 and CDR2: SGHDT, YYEEEE. The CDR3 covers 14 residues. The CDR3 DNA is TGTGCCAGCAGCGCGGGACAGGGCAACTATGGCTACACCTTC. This sequence encodes CASSAGQGNYGYTF. The whole variable domain, remainder taken from reference TRBV5-6 and TRBJ1-2, is DAGVTQSPTHLIKTRGQQVTLRCSPKSGHDTVSWYQQALGQGPQFIFQYYEEEERQRGNFPDRFSGHQFPNYSSELNVNALLLGDSALYLCASSAGQGNYGYTFGSGTRLTVV.